This T cell receptor (beta chain) was sequenced in a study of cytomegalovirus exposure and HLA in healthy donors. Study-level results: Most TCR sequences showed up rarely, but some public TCRs showed up in many donors. A later analysis reportedly found that, within productive TCRs, an Asian-associated ancestry cluster had fewer N-insertions than the mean observed across the approximately 670 donors. A later analysis linked 15,000 to 20,000 TCR beta sequences to HLA alleles at 0.05 false discovery rate.

Points on this clone: As yet, its antigen is unknown.

It was with 60 Vbeta and 13 Jbeta primers that the PCR ran. Only in-frame clones appear in the TCRdb table, and some are missing; sequencing was by immunoSEQ multiplex PCR. This sample yields 150,000 to 200,000 clones, of which 85% to 90% are seen a single time; around 1.5% belongs to the top ten. The TCR comes from a young woman in good health and CMV-seronegative. The sequenced sample was PBMCs.

CDR3 amino acids: CASSRANQPQHF. CDR3 in DNA: TGTGCCAGTAGTAGGGCCAATCAGCCCCAGCATTTT. The chain has TRBV19 and TRBJ1-5; D unresolved. Trimming cost V 4 bases and J 3 bases, with 4 bases left between them. Germline V gives CDR1 LNHDA, CDR2 SQIVND (reference sequence). This CDR3 has 12 amino acids.